This TCR beta chain was sequenced for a study of blood T cell repertoires in COVID-19 (dated by TCRdb to the early 2020s). Regarding the study in general: Collaborator samples came from the United States, Italy and Spain and covered acute and convalescent phases of COVID-19. Deeply sampled blood TCRbeta repertoires from subjects exposed to, actively infected with, or recovered from COVID-19 were included in the dataset. The material from the prospective study consisted of cDNA or gDNA derived from T cells, B-cell-depleted T cells, or PBMCs. Where HLA class I and class II types were available, the types were taken from metadata supplied by the sample provider, not from assay-based typing. Nearly every sample came with metadata listing a de-identified subject ID, COVID-19 status, age in years and sex. The repertoires were made available in a free public database intended to serve as a resource for research on the immune response to SARS-CoV-2. The samples were drawn from two sources: the first 160 participants of the ongoing ImmuneRACE study, and over 1,000 subjects contributed by 6 global collaborators. What the authors observed across the whole study: How much clinical and demographic metadata was included differed by source and by participant, and the metadata was provided uncurated.

This clone has just one count. No cognate antigen has been identified for it. Base qualities are missing; no much larger clone stands one base away. V is reduced by 4 bases and J by 1 base, leaving a spacing of 12 bases between them. The CDR3 runs 14 residues from the cysteine to the phenylalanine. The DNA shown is the 42-base CDR3, in frame from base 1. Sequences SGHDT (CDR1) and YYEEEE (CDR2) are obtained from the germline V gene. TCRbeta CDR3 regions were amplified from genomic DNA using the immunoSEQ Assay, a bias-controlled multiplex PCR. Processing in the source paper ran as follows. The number of nucleated cells in each sample was estimated by amplification of reference gene primers within the assay. To quantify the absolute abundance of each unique TCRbeta CDR3 rearrangement, sequence reads were collapsed and filtered. For each sample, productive Simpson clonality was calculated by taking the square root of Simpson's diversity index across productive rearrangements. Entries here come from immuneACCESS through TCRdb and include only in-frame sequences with V and J called. Some clones fail to appear in such tables; in the studies checked, an unresolved V gene covers under half of the shortfall, and the cause of the remainder is unknown. D and trimming come from the DNA, and the V and J calls and clone size come from that table. The sample table records 200,000 to 250,000 clones; about nine tenths of these occur just once. The ten top clones hold approximately 0.8% of the sample.

One collaborating source in Seattle enrolled patients during active infection and followed them longitudinally through the course of disease. The collaborating institutions used their own protocols to collect whole blood in K2EDTA tubes. For TCRbeta analysis, collaborator samples were shipped as frozen whole blood, as isolated PBMCs, or as DNA extracted from either sample type. The rearranged chain carries TRBV5-6 and TRBJ2-7; TRBD1 is a weak D gene call, 5 bases matching. What was sequenced was peripheral blood. This sequence was found in a young man with COVID-19, enrolled during active disease. Here is the DNA: TGTGCCAGCAGCCTCAGCAGGGTATCCTACGAGCAGTACTTC. It translates as CASSLSRVSYEQYF. Joined to the reference TRBV5-6 and TRBJ2-7 proteins, this CDR3 gives the full variable domain: DAGVTQSPTHLIKTRGQQVTLRCSPKSGHDTVSWYQQALGQGPQFIFQYYEEEERQRGNFPDRFSGHQFPNYSSELNVNALLLGDSALYLCASSLSRVSYEQYFGPGTRLTVT.